Listed here are 10 T cell receptor beta chains from one sample, sequenced in a study of human T cells and chemical hapten exposure. Documented time point: patch test 3, about 24 weeks after DPC sensitization. Treatment here: therapeutic diphenylcyclopropenone sensitization with weekly scalp DPC. MiXCR, run by TCRdb on the RACE reads, gives a single entry per CDR3 protein. This table has 95,000 to 150,000 distinct CDR3 sequences, 11% appearing once. The material sequenced was whole blood, taken in connection with sensitization to the hapten diphenylcyclopropenone (DPC). The receptor source for this set is a woman aged 45-65 years with alopecia areata. Some clones in this sample may be carry-over from other donors' samples.

CDR3: CSAAPVGSNQPQHF. The CDR3 DNA reads as TGCAGTGCTGCGCCCGTAGGGAGCAATCAGCCCCAGCATTTT. The chain has TRBV20-1 and TRBJ1-5; D not resolved. V was trimmed by 5 bases and J by 1 base, leaving 12 bases between them. CDR1 and CDR2 (germline): DFQATT, SNEGSKA (reference sequence). The CDR3 totals 14 residues.

This clonotype was seen a handful of times. This chain connects TRBV27 to TRBJ1-1, with 7 bases lining up with TRBD1. The V gene end was trimmed by 2 bases and the J gene end by 3 bases; junction bases not matched to a gene: 9. The CDR3 is 16 residues long. Germline CDR1 reads MNHEY; CDR2 reads SMNVEV (reference sequence). The DNA of the CDR3 is TGTGCCAGCAGTTTAAAAGGGGCAGGGGGGTACACTGAAGCTTTCTTT. Protein sequence: CASSLKGAGGYTEAFF.

This clonotype occurred a few times. V gene TRBV27 combines with J gene TRBJ1-6; a possible D gene is TRBD1 (6 bases). This CDR3 has 14 amino acids. The germline V and J ends were trimmed by 3 bases and 6 bases, with 9 bases remaining between them. Germline assignment: CDR1 MNHEY and CDR2 SMNVEV (reference sequence). The CDR3 spells CASSFGQPNSPLHF. The CDR3 nucleotides are TGTGCCAGCAGTTTTGGACAGCCTAATTCACCCCTCCACTTT.

This clonotype was detected only a few times. The chain employs TRBV6-5 and TRBJ2-1, with 7 bases fitting TRBD2. The germline CDR1 and CDR2 sequences are MNHEY and SVGAGI. This CDR3 region has 14 residues. The ends lost 6 bases at V and 9 bases at J; junction bases unmatched: 11. CDR3 region: CASRVSGPVGEQFF. Written as DNA, the CDR3 is TGTGCCAGCAGGGTTAGCGGGCCGGTGGGTGAGCAGTTCTTC.

The table lists this clonotype with many counts. The chain is built from TRBV20-1 and TRBJ2-1, with a possible D match to TRBD2 (6 bases). Germline assignment: CDR1 DFQATT and CDR2 SNEGSKA (reference sequence). Deletions cut 3 bases from V and 5 bases from J, with 11 bases between. There are 13 residues in the CDR3. In nucleotides, the CDR3 is TGCAGTGCTAGTTCGGGGGACCACAATGAGCAGTTCTTC. Amino acids: CSASSGDHNEQFF.

The rearrangement links TRBV29-1 to TRBJ1-5, with D possibly TRBD1 on 5 matching bases. From germline, CDR1 is SQVTM and CDR2 ANQGSEA. The CDR3 contains 13 residues. Trimming removed 7 bases from V and 7 bases from J, with 17 bases in between. CDR3 nucleotide sequence: TGCAGCGCCGCCGTCGGGGCCGGCCAGCCCCAGCATTTT. Translation gives CSAAVGAGQPQHF.

This clonotype was seen many times. J is TRBJ2-7 and V is TRBV14; the match to TRBD2 covers 10 bases. Germline trimming cut 4 bases from V and 8 bases from J; bases unmatched to any gene: 11. CDR1 SGHDN and CDR2 FVKESK come from the germline V gene. This CDR3 has 15 residues. CDR3 DNA sequence: TGTGCCAGCAGCCCCCTCCTGGGGACTAGCGTGCAGCAGTACTTC. As protein: CASSPLLGTSVQQYF.

This clonotype was seen only once. V is TRBV28 and J is TRBJ1-1; D gene unclear. The germline V gene has CDR1 MDHEN and CDR2 SYDVKM. Trimming pared 6 bases from V and 0 bases from J, leaving 11 bases between. CDR3 size: 14 residues. Here the CDR3 reads CASSLPQMNTEAFF. DNA of the CDR3: TGTGCCAGCAGCTTGCCACAGATGAACACTGAAGCTTTCTTT. The complete variable domain, with remaining parts taken from reference TRBV28 and TRBJ1-1, reads DVKVTQSSRYLVKRTGEKVFLECVQDMDHENMFWYRQDPGLGLRLIYFSYDVKMKEKGDIPEGYSVSREKKERFSLILESASTNQTSMYLCASSLPQMNTEAFFGQGTRLTVV.

This clonotype was counted a few times. The rearrangement uses TRBV5-1 and TRBJ2-6; D is possibly TRBD2 (5 bases). With 4 bases removed from V and 1 base from J, the gap between germline ends came to 6 bases. Germline V gene lookup returns CDR1 SGHRS and CDR2 YFSETQ. CDR3 length equals 14 residues. CDR3 amino acids: CASSPGSGANVLTF. The CDR3 DNA reads as TGCGCCAGCAGCCCGGGGTCTGGGGCCAACGTCCTGACTTTC.

This clonotype was observed at least ten times. The rearrangement joins TRBV7-2 to TRBJ2-1; D may correspond to TRBD1 or TRBD2 (5 bases each). This CDR3 has 15 residues. Trimming left V 2 bases short and J 9 bases short, with 17 bases between. Germline loops: CDR1 SGHTA, CDR2 FQGNSA. The CDR3 loop reads CASSLPLAGISEQFF. The CDR3 DNA sequence: TGTGCCAGCAGCTTACCCCTAGCAGGGATCAGTGAGCAGTTCTTC.